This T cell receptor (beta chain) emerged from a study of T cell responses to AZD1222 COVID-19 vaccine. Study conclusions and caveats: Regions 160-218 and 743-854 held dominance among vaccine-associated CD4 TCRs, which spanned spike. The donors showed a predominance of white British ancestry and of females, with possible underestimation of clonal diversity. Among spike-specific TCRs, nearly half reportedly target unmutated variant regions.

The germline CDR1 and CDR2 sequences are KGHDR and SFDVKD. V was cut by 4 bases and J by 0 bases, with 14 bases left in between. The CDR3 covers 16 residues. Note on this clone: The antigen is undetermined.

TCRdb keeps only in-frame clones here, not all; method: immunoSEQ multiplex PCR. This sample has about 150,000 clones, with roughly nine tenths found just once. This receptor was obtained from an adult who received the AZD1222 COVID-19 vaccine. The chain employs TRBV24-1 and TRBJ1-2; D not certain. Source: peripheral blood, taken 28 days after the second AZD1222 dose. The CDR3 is CATSDPWTDSNYGYTF. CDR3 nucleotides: TGTGCCACCAGTGACCCCTGGACGGATTCTAACTATGGCTACACCTTC.